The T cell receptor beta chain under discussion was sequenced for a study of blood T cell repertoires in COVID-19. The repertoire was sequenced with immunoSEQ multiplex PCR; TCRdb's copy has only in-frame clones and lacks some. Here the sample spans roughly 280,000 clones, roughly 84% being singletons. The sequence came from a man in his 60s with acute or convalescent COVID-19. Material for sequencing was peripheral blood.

CDR3 in DNA: TGTGCCAGCAGCTTAAATCCAGGATACTACGAGCAGTACTTC. It translates to CASSLNPGYYEQYF. The chain recombines TRBV7-3 with TRBJ2-7; D gene uncertain. The CDR3 has 14 residues. CDR1 and CDR2 (germline): SGHTA, FQGTGA. The V end lost 1 base, the J end lost 3 bases, and 10 bases lay between the germline ends.